The sample holds a few counts of the clone carrying this T cell receptor beta chain. What it recognizes is unknown. Unique-molecular-identifier-tagged TCR beta cDNA libraries were used. Between about 0.9 and 11 million T cells gave rise to hundreds of thousands of cDNA molecules. TCRdb reprocessed the PCR reads via MiXCR and lists one record per CDR3 protein. Of roughly 400,000 distinct CDR3 sequences in the sample, more than 30% were seen once. The germline V gene has CDR1 DFQATT and CDR2 SNEGSKA (reference sequence). V lost 3 bases and J lost 0, with 10 bases in between. CDR3 length: 14 residues. The entry originates in a study of post-analysis software for immune sequencing data. The wider study: Patients with relapsing-remitting, secondary progressive and progressive-relapsing multiple sclerosis courses were all represented. Study-level results: The normalized Chao1 diversity of multiple sclerosis patients was significantly lower than that of controls. Four or five TRBV segments, including TRBV5-6, TRBV5-1 and TRBV20-1, were more frequent in patients than controls. Clustering by F measure revealed strong co-clustering among samples prepared together in one batch.

The genes are TRBV20-1 and TRBJ2-3; unclear D gene. Sequencing was performed on blood. This clonotype was obtained from a girl aged 2 to 9 with multiple sclerosis. The CDR3 here is CSARRTASTDTQYF. The CDR3 nucleotides are TGCAGTGCTAGGAGGACCGCTAGCACAGATACGCAGTATTTT.